This TCR beta chain is from a study of T cells in Graves' hyperthyroidism and ophthalmopathy. About the research overall: Specimen type is peripheral blood, collected at initial diagnosis prior to any treatment.

PBMCs were obtained from 10 ml fresh peripheral blood. Amplification yielded TCR beta CDR3 regions, with RNA transcripts as the source. A set of HTBI primers served as the primers for a first-round RT-PCR of the TCR CDR3. TCRdb independently ran MiXCR on the multiplex PCR reads; one entry per CDR3 protein. The sample includes about 560,000 distinct CDR3 sequences, roughly 17% of them seen just once. Trimming took 6 bases from V and 2 from J, leaving 14 bases between them. Germline V lookup: CDR1 MDHEN, CDR2 SYDVKM. The CDR3 is 14 amino acids. About this clonotype itself: This may come from a read error, since a much larger clone is one base off. The CDR3 carries no conserved terminal phenylalanine or tryptophan, so it likely arises from a read error.

The receptor's source is a woman younger than 30 with Graves' hyperthyroidism. The chain joins TRBV28 to TRBJ2-7, with a tentative D call TRBD2 (5 bases). The sample taken for sequencing was blood. In DNA form, the CDR3 reads TGTGCCAGCAGCACCACTAGAGAACCCTACGAGCAGTACCTC. Amino acids: CASSTTREPYEQYL.